The rows below give T cell receptor beta chains drawn from one sample of a study of blood T cell repertoires in COVID-19. Profiled with immunoSEQ multiplex PCR; TCRdb holds only in-frame clones, not every one. This table has more than 85,000 clones, nearly 90% appearing once. Sequencing input: peripheral blood. The receptors come from a woman aged 60-75 years with acute or convalescent COVID-19. CDR3s include the opening cysteine and the closing phenylalanine or tryptophan. The order of the fields is J gene, V gene, CDR3 protein.

>TRBJ2-2|TRBV20-1
CSATDGGPSAGELFF
>TRBJ2-2|TRBV2
CASSVAAGGTGELFF
>TRBJ1-1|TRBV29-1
CSVTRQGRSTEAFF
>TRBJ2-1|TRBV7-9
CASSPSGGNEQFF
>TRBJ1-5|TRBV6-5
CASVLTGGNQPQHF
>TRBJ1-4|TRBV19
CASKRTVGILEKLFF
>TRBJ1-2|TRBV6-5
CASSYSISGANYGYTF
>TRBJ1-2|TRBV7-8
CASSLGPQGENYGYTF
>TRBJ2-2|TRBV29-1
CSVAYRLGTENTGELFF
>TRBJ1-2|TRBV12-3/TRBV12-4
CASSSGMSGGYTF
>TRBJ2-7|TRBV5-8
CASSLDRAYEQYF
>TRBJ2-3|TRBV9
CASSGTSGRGSDTQYF
>TRBJ1-2|TRBV6-5
CASRRGQGLYGYTF
>TRBJ1-2|TRBV3-1/TRBV3-2
CASSQGQGLNGYTF
>TRBJ1-1|TRBV10-1
CASSESAGITEAFF
>TRBJ2-2|TRBV19
CASSIAGRAPGELFF
>TRBJ2-1|TRBV24-1
CATSDILAGAYNEQFF
>TRBJ2-1|TRBV19
CASSSSGRTYNEQFF
>TRBJ2-2|TRBV6-7
CASSYGAGRRFGGELFF
>TRBJ2-1|TRBV19
CASDYHNEQFF
>TRBJ1-3|TRBV7-8
CASSSRTGGNTIYF
>TRBJ2-3|TRBV5-1
CASSVPGQADTQYF
>TRBJ2-4|TRBV10-3
CAISGGGLAGGLAKNIQYF
>TRBJ2-2|TRBV19
CASSMMGGSGTGELFF
>TRBJ1-2|TRBV2
CASSDQGSDYGYTF
>TRBJ1-2|TRBV7-8
CASSLPSFGQTKDLYGYTF
>TRBJ1-1|TRBV29-1
CSVGKAMNTEAFF
>TRBJ2-3|TRBV4-2
CASSQKAGRTDTQYF
>TRBJ1-2|TRBV7-9
CASSLDRMDYGYTF
>TRBJ2-7|TRBV3-1/TRBV3-2
CASSQVSGSYEQYF
>TRBJ2-1|TRBV5-6
CASSLPAGGPNEQFF
>TRBJ2-1|TRBV11-3
CASSQVGLAGGNEQFF
>TRBJ2-1|TRBV20-1
CSASNLASVEQFF
>TRBJ2-2|TRBV19
CASSTQVGTGELFF
>TRBJ2-1|TRBV12-3/TRBV12-4
CASSFDRQDEQFF
>TRBJ2-1|TRBV4-1
CASTGLAGGEQFF
>TRBJ1-1|TRBV3-1/TRBV3-2
CASSPQDSPNTEAFF
>TRBJ1-4|TRBV5-4
CASSLGGGQGAKGEKLFF